The 30 T cell receptor beta chains presented below share a single source sample, sequenced in a study of blood T cell repertoires in COVID-19. Libraries were prepared by immunoSEQ multiplex PCR; TCRdb keeps only in-frame clonotypes and omits some of them. This table has roughly 280,000 clones, about nine tenths appearing once. The source material was peripheral blood. These TCRs come from a woman between 50 and 59 years old who had recovered from COVID-19.

This clone occurred once. The same CDR3 also results from other DNA sequences found in this sample. The genes are TRBV28 and TRBJ2-1; 15 nucleotides align to TRBD2. The CDR3 runs 17 residues. Trimming took 8 bases from V and 8 from J; bases not matched to a gene: 13. Germline lookup yields CDR1 MDHEN and CDR2 SYDVKM. In DNA form, the CDR3 reads TGTGCCAGCCAGGACGGGACTAGCGGGAGGTCCGTACATGAGCAGTTCTTC. Translating it yields CASQDGTSGRSVHEQFF. The whole variable domain, remainder taken from reference TRBV28 and TRBJ2-1, is DVKVTQSSRYLVKRTGEKVFLECVQDMDHENMFWYRQDPGLGLRLIYFSYDVKMKEKGDIPEGYSVSREKKERFSLILESASTNQTSMYLCASQDGTSGRSVHEQFFGPGTRLTVL.

CDR3 sequence (DNA): TGTGCCAGCACCGGGACTATCTGCTATGGGGCCCAGTACTTC. Translation: CASTGTICYGAQYF. This chain connects TRBV21-1 to TRBJ2-5; TRBD2 is taken as the D call from the table, unchecked against the DNA. TRBV21-1 is a documented pseudogene. This CDR3 has 14 residues.

The J gene is TRBJ1-6, the V gene TRBV4-3; 8 bases align to TRBD1. Germline assignment: CDR1 LGHNA and CDR2 YSLEER. V was clipped by 0 bases and J by 7 bases; unmatched bases: 11. The CDR3 totals 18 residues. CDR3 in amino acids: CASSQEGYSGGPNSPLHF. The DNA for the CDR3 is TGCGCCAGCAGCCAAGAAGGTTATTCAGGGGGCCCCAATTCACCCCTCCACTTT.

This chain uses TRBV5-1 with TRBJ1-1, with a possible D match to TRBD1 (5 bases). Looked up from germline, CDR1 is SGHRS and CDR2 is YFSETQ. The CDR3 spans 14 residues. Trimming shortened V by 0 bases and J by 3 bases, and 9 bases separated the two germline ends. The CDR3: CASSLGGRDTEAFF. The CDR3 region has the DNA TGCGCCAGCAGCTTGGGAGGCAGGGACACTGAAGCTTTCTTT. Combining the CDR3 with reference TRBV5-1 and TRBJ1-1 gives the whole variable domain KAGVTQTPRYLIKTRGQQVTLSCSPISGHRSVSWYQQTPGQGLQFLFEYFSETQRNKGNFPGRFSGRQFSNSRSEMNVSTLELGDSALYLCASSLGGRDTEAFFGQGTRLTVV.

Written as DNA, the CDR3 is TGTGCCAGCAGCCAAGAGGCGGTCAGCGGGGGGCTGGGCATTCAGTACTTC. It codes for CASSQEAVSGGLGIQYF. This chain joins TRBV14 and TRBJ2-4; 9 nucleotides agree with TRBD2. Germline lookup yields CDR1 SGHDN and CDR2 FVKESK. V trimming: 0 bases; J trimming: 9 bases; junction bases outside the gene matches: 12. The CDR3 contains 17 residues.

The J gene is TRBJ2-2, the V gene TRBV19, with 13 bases identical to TRBD2. The V gene's germline CDR1 is LNHDA and CDR2 SQIVND (reference sequence). The CDR3 sequence is 14 residues long. Trimming removed 7 bases from V and 6 bases from J; junction bases left unmatched: 2. CDR3 sequence: CASTTSGGPGELFF. The CDR3 nucleotides are TGTGCCAGTACGACTAGCGGGGGGCCCGGGGAGCTGTTTTTT. The full variable domain, rest sourced from reference TRBV19 and TRBJ2-2, is DGGITQSPKYLFRKEGQNVTLSCEQNLNHDAMYWYRQDPGQGLRLIYYSQIVNDFQKGDIAEGYSVSREKKESFPLTVTSAQKNPTAFYLCASTTSGGPGELFFGEGSRLTVL.

V and J are TRBV9 and TRBJ2-7; possibly TRBD2 for D (7 bases). CDR3 size: 15 residues. Per the germline V gene, CDR1 is SGDLS and CDR2 is YYNGEE. V gave up 4 bases and J gave up 2 bases, with 16 bases separating them. CDR3 in amino acids: CASSLGGAPAYEQYF. The CDR3 DNA reads as TGTGCCAGCAGCTTGGGGGGGGCACCAGCCTACGAGCAGTACTTC.

The chain joins TRBV30 to TRBJ1-3; D is unclear. Per the germline V gene, CDR1 is GTSNPN and CDR2 is SVGIG (reference sequence). Trimming removed 3 bases from V and 2 bases from J, with 8 bases in between. The CDR3 spans 13 residues. The CDR3, as DNA: TGTGCCTGGAGAGCGGGCCCTGGAAACACCATATATTTT. Its translation is CAWRAGPGNTIYF.

This clone has a handful of counts. The chain couples TRBV6-5 to TRBJ1-5, with D tentatively TRBD1 (5 bases). The length of the CDR3 is 13 residues. Trimming pared 6 bases from V and 9 bases from J, leaving 15 bases between. Germline V gene lookup returns CDR1 MNHEY and CDR2 SVGAGI. CDR3: CASSTDSLRPQHF. The CDR3 nucleotides read TGTGCCAGCAGCACAGACAGTTTAAGGCCCCAGCATTTT.

This rearrangement joins TRBV2 to TRBJ2-1, with 10 positions matching TRBD1. With V trimmed by 7 bases and J by 5 bases, 17 bases remained unmatched. The germline gives CDR1 SNHLY, CDR2 FYNNEI. The CDR3 is 18 residues long. The CDR3 bases are TGTGCCAGCATCCCGGGACAGGGGTCCTTACCCTTACACAATGAGCAGTTCTTC. It specifies CASIPGQGSLPLHNEQFF.

This chain joins TRBV9 and TRBJ2-1; 7 bases agree with TRBD2. The CDR3 extends over 16 amino acids. Germline V gene data show CDR1 as SGDLS and CDR2 as YYNGEE. Trimming cost V 0 bases and J 4 bases; bases outside gene matches: 7. In DNA form, the CDR3 reads TGTGCCAGCAGCGTAGGTGGCGGGAGAGGGTACAATGAGCAGTTCTTC. Amino acid sequence: CASSVGGGRGYNEQFF.

In this sample, this clone turned up once. The CDR3 protein is CASSWDRGRRDTQYF. The DNA of the CDR3 is TGTGCCAGCAGTTGGGACAGGGGGCGCAGAGATACGCAGTATTTT. The chain employs TRBV6-2 or TRBV6-3 and TRBJ2-3, with 12 bases identical to TRBD1. CDR3 length: 15 residues. V was clipped by 4 bases and J by 5 bases; unmatched bases: 4. Germline V CDR1 and CDR2: MNHEY, SVGEGT.

The V gene is TRBV7-6, the J gene TRBJ2-1; no clear D gene. V dropped 1 base and J dropped 8 bases, with 12 bases sitting between them. This CDR3 contains 14 residues. Per germline, CDR1 SGHVS and CDR2 FNYEAQ. The CDR3 DNA sequence: TGTGCCAGCAGCTTAGAGAGGCGCTGGGATGAGCAGTTCTTC. This codes for CASSLERRWDEQFF. Supplemented by reference TRBV7-6 and TRBJ2-1, the full variable domain reads GAGVSQSPRYKVTKRGQDVALRCDPISGHVSLYWYRQALGQGPEFLTYFNYEAQQDKSGLPNDRFSAERPEGSISTLTIQRTEQRDSAMYRCASSLERRWDEQFFGPGTRLTVL.

The gene calls are TRBV2 and TRBJ1-5; D might be TRBD1 (5 bases). Germline values: CDR1 SNHLY, CDR2 FYNNEI. CDR3 length: 15 amino acids. The V and J ends lost 4 bases and 1 base respectively, with 11 bases between them. The CDR3 region is CASSVGRASNQPQHF. DNA for the CDR3: TGTGCCAGCAGTGTCGGCAGGGCCAGCAATCAGCCCCAGCATTTT.

This chain joins TRBV11-2 and TRBJ2-2, with D perhaps TRBD1 (6 bases). The germline gives CDR1 SGHAT, CDR2 FQNNGV. The CDR3 is 12 residues long. V gave up 4 bases and J gave up 8 bases, with 8 bases separating them. This CDR3 reads CASSYGQGELFF. In DNA, the CDR3 is TGTGCCAGCAGCTACGGACAGGGGGAGCTGTTTTTT.

This chain uses TRBV28 with TRBJ2-6; D might be TRBD1 (6 bases). The length of the CDR3 is 17 residues. Trimming pared 4 bases from V and 4 bases from J, leaving 17 bases between. In germline, CDR1 is MDHEN, CDR2 SYDVKM. The DNA of the CDR3 is TGTGCCAGCAGTTCGATCGAAACAGGGCCCGGGGCCAACGTCCTGACTTTC. Protein sequence: CASSSIETGPGANVLTF.

V and J are TRBV29-1 and TRBJ2-3; a possible D gene is TRBD1 (5 bases). Germline V lookup: CDR1 SQVTM, CDR2 ANQGSEA. This CDR3 has 13 residues. V dropped 7 bases and J dropped 2 bases, with 13 bases sitting between them. The CDR3 region has the DNA TGCAGCGGGCGGCAGGGATCCACAGATACGCAGTATTTT. Translation: CSGRQGSTDTQYF.

This sequence joins TRBV7-9 and TRBJ2-5; TRBD1 aligns across 7 bases. Trimming took 5 bases from V and 4 from J; bases not matched to a gene: 10. The length of the CDR3 is 15 residues. Germline V gives CDR1 SEHNR, CDR2 FQNEAQ (reference sequence). The CDR3 loop reads CASSLNRGRGETQYF. In DNA, the CDR3 is TGTGCCAGCAGCCTAAACAGGGGTAGAGGAGAGACCCAGTACTTC.

The V call is TRBV5-5, the J call TRBJ2-7; D is perhaps TRBD1 (5 bases). CDR3 size: 16 residues. The V end lost 4 bases, the J end lost 2 bases, and 19 bases lay between the germline ends. Germline V gene data show CDR1 as SGHKS and CDR2 as YYEKEE (reference sequence). The CDR3 nucleotides are TGTGCCAGCAGCACCCGACAGAGCCTAACCCCCTACGAGCAGTACTTC. This translates into CASSTRQSLTPYEQYF.

CDR3: CATAGASGEQYF. CDR3 coding DNA: TGTGCCACAGCGGGAGCGTCCGGCGAGCAGTACTTC. The rearrangement links TRBV10-3 to TRBJ2-7, with 8 bases aligning to TRBD2. In germline, CDR1 is ENHRY, CDR2 SYGVKD. This CDR3 is built from 12 residues. V was clipped by 10 bases and J by 6 bases; unmatched bases: 8.

This chain uses TRBV6-2 or TRBV6-3 with TRBJ1-5, with D unresolved. V lost 6 bases and J lost 2, with 17 bases in between. This CDR3 spans 16 amino acids. CDR1 MNHEY and CDR2 SVGEGT come from the germline V gene. This CDR3 reads CASSDGRWRGNQPQHF. The CDR3 nucleotides read TGTGCCAGCAGCGATGGACGGTGGAGGGGCAATCAGCCCCAGCATTTT.

This clone was counted between two and nine times. The chain has TRBV9 and TRBJ1-4, with TRBD1 matching 7 bases. This CDR3 has 14 amino acids. CDR1 SGDLS and CDR2 YYNGEE come from the germline V gene. With 3 bases clipped from V and 6 bases from J, the junction kept 5 bases outside the gene matches. The CDR3 is CASSGQGWDEKLFF. For the CDR3, the DNA is TGTGCCAGCAGCGGACAGGGATGGGATGAAAAACTGTTTTTT.

V and J are TRBV10-1 and TRBJ2-1; the match to TRBD1 covers 7 bases. This CDR3 contains 19 residues. Germline CDR1 is WNHNN and CDR2 is SYGVQD (reference sequence). Germline trimming cut 0 bases from V and 0 bases from J; bases unmatched to any gene: 11. The DNA of the CDR3 is TGCGCCAGCAGTGAGTCGAGGATAAGGGGGCCAGACTCCTACAATGAGCAGTTCTTC. Protein product: CASSESRIRGPDSYNEQFF.

V gene TRBV9 combines with J gene TRBJ2-1; tentative D call: TRBD2 (5 bases). Trimming removed 0 bases at V and 7 bases at J, with 14 bases between. There are 15 residues in the CDR3. The germline V gene encodes CDR1 SGDLS and CDR2 YYNGEE. The CDR3 nucleotides read TGTGCCAGCAGCGTAGGACTTCCTCCGGGAAATGAGCAGTTCTTC. Its translation: CASSVGLPPGNEQFF.

This clone showed up just once. The rearrangement joins TRBV3-1 (or the pseudogene TRBV3-2) to TRBJ1-2; TRBD1 matches at 11 bases. There are 15 residues in the CDR3. J lost 5 bases, V lost 4 bases, and 6 bases had no gene match. From germline, CDR1 is LGHDT and CDR2 YNNKEL (reference sequence). The CDR3 DNA is TGTGCCAGCAGCCCCGGACAGGGGGCGGCATATGGCTACACCTTC. This translates into CASSPGQGAAYGYTF.

The chain is built from TRBV30 and TRBJ1-2; 12 bases map to TRBD1. The CDR3 length is 13 residues. Germline-derived CDR1 and CDR2 are GTSNPN and SVGIG (reference sequence). The V segment lost 5 bases and the J segment 8 bases; nucleotides outside the gene matches: 6. The CDR3 sequence: CAWPGTGGNGYTF. CDR3 DNA sequence: TGTGCCTGGCCCGGGACAGGGGGCAACGGCTACACCTTC.

This rearrangement joins TRBV5-8 to TRBJ2-7, with D possibly being TRBD1 (5 bases). Looked up from germline, CDR1 is SGHTS and CDR2 is YDEGEE. Trimming stripped 1 base from V and 2 bases from J, with 13 bases between. The CDR3 is made up of 15 amino acids. CDR3 nucleotides: TGTGCCAGCAGCTTGTTTAGGGGATTCCCCTACGAGCAGTACTTC. It translates to CASSLFRGFPYEQYF.

This clone has a single count. This sequence joins TRBV4-3 and TRBJ1-3, with TRBD1 as a possible D gene (5 bases). The V end was cut by 3 bases, the J end by 3 bases, with 12 bases between. Germline-derived CDR1 and CDR2 are LGHNA and YSLEER. The CDR3 has 15 residues. CDR3 DNA sequence: TGCGCCAGCAGCCAGGATCAGGGCTTTGGAAACACCATATATTTT. Its translation is CASSQDQGFGNTIYF.

The chain employs TRBV6-5 and TRBJ1-2; TRBD1 might be the D (6 bases). The germline CDR1 and CDR2 sequences are MNHEY and SVGAGI. The CDR3 has 13 residues. V gave up 1 base and J gave up 7 bases, with 10 bases separating them. CDR3 nucleotides: TGTGCCAGCAGTTACTGGACAGATCGTGGCTACACCTTC. Amino acids: CASSYWTDRGYTF.

This sequence joins TRBV21-1 and TRBJ2-5; no DNA check was done on the table's D call, TRBD1. TRBV21-1 is designated a pseudogene. There are 12 residues in the CDR3. CDR3 loop: CARQVKTETQYF. The CDR3 DNA reads TGTGCCAGACAGGTTAAGACAGAGACCCAGTACTTC.